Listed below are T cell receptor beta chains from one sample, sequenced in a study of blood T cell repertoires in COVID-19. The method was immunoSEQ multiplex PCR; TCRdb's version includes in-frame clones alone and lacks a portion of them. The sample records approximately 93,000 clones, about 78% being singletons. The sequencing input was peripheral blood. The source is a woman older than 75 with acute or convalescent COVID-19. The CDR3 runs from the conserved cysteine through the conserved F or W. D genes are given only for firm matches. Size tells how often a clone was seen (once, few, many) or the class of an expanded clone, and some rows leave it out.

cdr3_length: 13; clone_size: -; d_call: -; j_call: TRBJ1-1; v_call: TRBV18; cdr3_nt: TGTGCCAGCTCACCAGGGGCGAACACTGAAGCTTTCTTT; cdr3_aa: CASSPGANTEAFF
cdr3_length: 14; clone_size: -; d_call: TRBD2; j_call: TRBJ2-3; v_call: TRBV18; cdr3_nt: TGTGCCAGCTCACCCCTAGCGGGGGGAGATACGCAGTATTTT; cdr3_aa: CASSPLAGGDTQYF
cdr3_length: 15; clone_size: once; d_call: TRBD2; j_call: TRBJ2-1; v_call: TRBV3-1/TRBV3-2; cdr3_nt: TGTGCCAGCAGGAGACTAGCGGGGGTGGAGAATGAGCAGTTCTTC; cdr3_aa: CASRRLAGVENEQFF
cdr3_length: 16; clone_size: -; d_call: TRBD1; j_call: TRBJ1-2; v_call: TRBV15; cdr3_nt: TGTGCCACCAGCAGAGAGTTAGGTCGACAGGGTTGGGGCTACACCTTC; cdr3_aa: CATSRELGRQGWGYTF
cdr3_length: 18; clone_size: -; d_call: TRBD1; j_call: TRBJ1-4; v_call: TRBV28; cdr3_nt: TGTGCCAGCAGTTCTTTGGGACAGGGGGGACCCACTAATGAAAAACTGTTTTTT; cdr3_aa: CASSSLGQGGPTNEKLFF
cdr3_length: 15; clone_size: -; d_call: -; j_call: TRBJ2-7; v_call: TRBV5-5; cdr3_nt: TGTGCCAGCAGCTTGGATGTCAGGTCGGCGGGCGAGCAGTACTTC; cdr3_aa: CASSLDVRSAGEQYF
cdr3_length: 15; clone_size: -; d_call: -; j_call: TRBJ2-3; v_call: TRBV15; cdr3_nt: TGTGCCACCAGCAGAGATTTCAGGTACACAGATACGCAGTATTTT; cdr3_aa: CATSRDFRYTDTQYF
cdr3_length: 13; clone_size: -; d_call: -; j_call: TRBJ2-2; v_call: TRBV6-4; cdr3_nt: TGTGCCAGCAGTGTGGGCAGCACCGGGGAGCTGTTTTTT; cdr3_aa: CASSVGSTGELFF
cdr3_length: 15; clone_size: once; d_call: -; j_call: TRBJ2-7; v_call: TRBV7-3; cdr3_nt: TGTGCCAGCAGCCTTGACAGTAACCCCGTCTACGAGCAGTACTTC; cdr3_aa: CASSLDSNPVYEQYF
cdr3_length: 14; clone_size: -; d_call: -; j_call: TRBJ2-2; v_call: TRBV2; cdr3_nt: TGTGCCAGCAAAACCGGGACACGGACCGGGGAGCTGTTTTTT; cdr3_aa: CASKTGTRTGELFF
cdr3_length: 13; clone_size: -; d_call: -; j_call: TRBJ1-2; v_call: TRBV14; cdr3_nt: TGTGCCAGCAGCCTCTATCCGGGGGTCGGCTACACCTTC; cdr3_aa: CASSLYPGVGYTF
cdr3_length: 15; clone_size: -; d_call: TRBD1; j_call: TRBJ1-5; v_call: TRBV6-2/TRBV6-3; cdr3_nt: TGTGCCAGCAGTTACGGACAGGGGGCAGGTCAGCCCCAGCATTTT; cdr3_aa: CASSYGQGAGQPQHF
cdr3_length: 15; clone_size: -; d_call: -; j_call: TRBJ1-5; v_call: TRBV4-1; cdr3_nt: TGCGCCAGCAGCCATTTTGGAGATAGCAATCAGCCCCAGCATTTT; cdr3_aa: CASSHFGDSNQPQHF
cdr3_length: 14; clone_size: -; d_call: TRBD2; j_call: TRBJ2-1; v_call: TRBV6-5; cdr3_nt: TGTGCCAGCAGGGACCTAGCGGCGTACAATGAGCAGTTCTTC; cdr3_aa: CASRDLAAYNEQFF
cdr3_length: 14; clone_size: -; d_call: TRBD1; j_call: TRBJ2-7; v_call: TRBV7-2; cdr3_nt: TGTGCCAGCAGCGGGGGGACAGGGGCGCTCGAGCAGTACTTC; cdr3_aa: CASSGGTGALEQYF
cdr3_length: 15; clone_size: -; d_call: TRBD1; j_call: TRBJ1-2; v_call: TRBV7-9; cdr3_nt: TGTGCCAGCAGCACGTACCGGGACAGGGTTTCGGGCTACACCTTC; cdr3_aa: CASSTYRDRVSGYTF
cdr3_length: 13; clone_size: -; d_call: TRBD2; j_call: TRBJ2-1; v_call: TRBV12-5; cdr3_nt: TGTGCTATTGGGACTAGCGGATACAATGAGCAGTTCTTC; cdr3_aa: CAIGTSGYNEQFF
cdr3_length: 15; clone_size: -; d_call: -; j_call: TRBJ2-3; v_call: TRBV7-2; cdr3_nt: TGTGCCAGCAGCTACCGCGAATTTCGCACAGATACGCAGTATTTT; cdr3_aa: CASSYREFRTDTQYF
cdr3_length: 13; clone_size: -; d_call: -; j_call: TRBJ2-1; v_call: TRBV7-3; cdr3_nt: TGTGCCAGCAGCGCTCAGTCCTACAATGAGCAGTTCTTC; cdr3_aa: CASSAQSYNEQFF
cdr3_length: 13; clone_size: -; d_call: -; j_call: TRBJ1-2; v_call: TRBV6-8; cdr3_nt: TGTGCCAGCCGGAGCAGGGGAGACTATGGCTACACCTTC; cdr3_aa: CASRSRGDYGYTF
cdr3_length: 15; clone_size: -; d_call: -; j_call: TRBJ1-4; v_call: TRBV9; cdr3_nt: TGTGCCAGCAGCCCCCTAAGGGACTTTGATGAAAAACTGTTTTTT; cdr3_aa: CASSPLRDFDEKLFF
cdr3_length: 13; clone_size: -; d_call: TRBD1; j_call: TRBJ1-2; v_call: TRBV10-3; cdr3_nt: TGTGCCATCACCATGGGACAGGGGGATGGCTACACCTTC; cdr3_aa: CAITMGQGDGYTF
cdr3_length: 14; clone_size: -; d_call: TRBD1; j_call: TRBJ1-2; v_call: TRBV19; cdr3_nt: TGTGCCAGTAGTATCCCGGGACAGGGCGGTGGCTACACCTTC; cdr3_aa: CASSIPGQGGGYTF
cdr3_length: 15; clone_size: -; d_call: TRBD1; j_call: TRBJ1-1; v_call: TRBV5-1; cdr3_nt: TGCGCCAGCAGCGGGTCACAGGGGAACCGCCTTGAAGCTTTCTTT; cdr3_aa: CASSGSQGNRLEAFF
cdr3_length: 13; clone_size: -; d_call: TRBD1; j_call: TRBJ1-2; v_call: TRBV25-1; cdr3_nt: TGTGCCACTTCGACAGGGCACAACTATGGCTACACCTTC; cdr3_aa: CATSTGHNYGYTF
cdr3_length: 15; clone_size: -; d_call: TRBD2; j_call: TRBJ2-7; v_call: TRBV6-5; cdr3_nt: TGTGCCAGCAGTTCCCCTAGCGGGAGCTCCTACGAGCAGTACTTC; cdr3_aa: CASSSPSGSSYEQYF
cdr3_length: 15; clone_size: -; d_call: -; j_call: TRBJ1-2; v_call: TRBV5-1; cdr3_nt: TGCGCCAGCAGCGCCGGTGTGGGGGCTACCTATGGCTACACCTTC; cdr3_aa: CASSAGVGATYGYTF
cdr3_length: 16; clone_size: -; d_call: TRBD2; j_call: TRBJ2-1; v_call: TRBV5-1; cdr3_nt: TGCGCCAGCAGCTCGACACTTAGCGGGGCCAGCAATGAGCAGTTCTTC; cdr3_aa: CASSSTLSGASNEQFF
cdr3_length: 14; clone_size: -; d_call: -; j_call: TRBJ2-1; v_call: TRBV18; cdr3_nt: TGTGCCAGCTCCCGGGGGAGCTCCTACAATGAGCAGTTCTTC; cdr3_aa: CASSRGSSYNEQFF
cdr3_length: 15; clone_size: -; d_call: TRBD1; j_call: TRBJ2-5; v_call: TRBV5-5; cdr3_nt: TGTGCCAGCAGCCCCCTCAGGGGGCGACGCGAGACCCAGTACTTC; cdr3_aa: CASSPLRGRRETQYF
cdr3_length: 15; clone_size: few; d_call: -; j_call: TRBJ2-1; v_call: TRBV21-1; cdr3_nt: TGTGCCAGCAGCAAAGGTAGGACAGCCTACAATGAGCAGTTCTTC; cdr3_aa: CASSKGRTAYNEQFF
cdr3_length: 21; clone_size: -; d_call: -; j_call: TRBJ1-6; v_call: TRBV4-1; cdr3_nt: TGCGCCAGCAGCCGTCTACCGGCGGACTATATCCTCAGCTCCTATAATTCACCCCTCCACTTT; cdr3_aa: CASSRLPADYILSSYNSPLHF
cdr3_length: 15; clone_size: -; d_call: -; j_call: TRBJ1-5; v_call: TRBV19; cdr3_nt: TGTGCCAGTAGTATAGAGCAGGCTGGCAATCAGCCCCAGCATTTT; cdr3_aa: CASSIEQAGNQPQHF
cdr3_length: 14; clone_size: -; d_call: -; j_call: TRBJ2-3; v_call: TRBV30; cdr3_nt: TGTGCCTGGAGTACCAAGGGGGGCACAGATACGCAGTATTTT; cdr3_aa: CAWSTKGGTDTQYF
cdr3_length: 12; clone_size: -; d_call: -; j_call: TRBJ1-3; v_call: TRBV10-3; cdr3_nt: TGTGCCATCAGTCCCGGTGGAAACACCATATATTTT; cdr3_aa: CAISPGGNTIYF
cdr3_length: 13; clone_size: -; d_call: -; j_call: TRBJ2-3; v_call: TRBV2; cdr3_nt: TGTGCCAGCAGTGGGCAGTCAGGGGATACGCAGTATTTT; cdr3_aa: CASSGQSGDTQYF
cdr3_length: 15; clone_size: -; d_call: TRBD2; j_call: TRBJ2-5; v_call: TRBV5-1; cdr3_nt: TGCGCCAGCAGCTTCAGCGGGGGGCCAGGGGAGACCCAGTACTTC; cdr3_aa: CASSFSGGPGETQYF
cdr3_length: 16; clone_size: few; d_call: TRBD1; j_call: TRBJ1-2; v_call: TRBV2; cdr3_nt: TGTGCCAGCACCCCTCAGGGGGGACAAACTAACTATGGCTACACCTTC; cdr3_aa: CASTPQGGQTNYGYTF
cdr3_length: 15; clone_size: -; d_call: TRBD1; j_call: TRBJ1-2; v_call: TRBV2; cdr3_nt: TGTGCCAGCACCCTCAGGGGGGCAGCTAACTATGGCTACACCTTC; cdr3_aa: CASTLRGAANYGYTF
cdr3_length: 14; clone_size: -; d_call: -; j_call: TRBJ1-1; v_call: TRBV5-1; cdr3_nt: TGCGCCAGCAGCATCCACGGGTTTGTCACTGAAGCTTTCTTT; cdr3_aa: CASSIHGFVTEAFF
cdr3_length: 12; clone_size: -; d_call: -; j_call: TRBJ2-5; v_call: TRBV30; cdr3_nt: TGTGCCTGGACAGTGAACCAAGAGACCCAGTACTTC; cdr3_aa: CAWTVNQETQYF
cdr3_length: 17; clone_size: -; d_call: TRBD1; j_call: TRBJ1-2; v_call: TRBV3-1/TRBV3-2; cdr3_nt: TGTGCCAGCCTCGGGTGGACAGGGAAGATTCAGGACTATGGCTACACCTTC; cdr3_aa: CASLGWTGKIQDYGYTF
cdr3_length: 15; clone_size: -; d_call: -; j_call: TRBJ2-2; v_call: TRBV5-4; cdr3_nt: TGTGCCAGCAGCTTGGGGCGGGGGAACACCGGGGAGCTGTTTTTT; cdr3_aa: CASSLGRGNTGELFF
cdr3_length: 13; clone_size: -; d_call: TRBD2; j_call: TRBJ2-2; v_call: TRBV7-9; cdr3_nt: TGTGCCAGCCCGGGACTACACACCGGGGAGCTGTTTTTT; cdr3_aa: CASPGLHTGELFF
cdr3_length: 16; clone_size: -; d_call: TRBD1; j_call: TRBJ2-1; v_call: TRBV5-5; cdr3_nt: TGTGCCAGCAGCACCCGACAGGGGGACTCCTACAATGAGCAGTTCTTC; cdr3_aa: CASSTRQGDSYNEQFF
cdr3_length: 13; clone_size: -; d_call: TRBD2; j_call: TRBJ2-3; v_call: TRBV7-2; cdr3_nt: TGTGCCAGCATCGTCCGGGGGGGAGATACGCAGTATTTT; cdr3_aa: CASIVRGGDTQYF
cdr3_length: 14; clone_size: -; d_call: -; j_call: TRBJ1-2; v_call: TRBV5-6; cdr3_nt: TGTGCCAGCAGCCTTCTGAGACAGCCCTATGGCTACACCTTC; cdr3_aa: CASSLLRQPYGYTF
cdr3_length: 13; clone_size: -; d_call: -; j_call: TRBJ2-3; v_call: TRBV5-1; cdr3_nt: TGCGCCAGCAGCTTGACAGGTACAGATACGCAGTATTTT; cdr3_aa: CASSLTGTDTQYF
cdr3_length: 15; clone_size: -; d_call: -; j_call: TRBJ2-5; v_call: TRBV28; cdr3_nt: TGTGCCAGCAGTTCTCCGGGAGCGGGCGGCGAGACCCAGTACTTC; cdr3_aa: CASSSPGAGGETQYF
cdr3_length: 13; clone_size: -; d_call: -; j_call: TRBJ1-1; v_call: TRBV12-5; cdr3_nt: TGTGCTAGTGGGGCTACAGGGAACACTGAAGCTTTCTTT; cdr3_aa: CASGATGNTEAFF
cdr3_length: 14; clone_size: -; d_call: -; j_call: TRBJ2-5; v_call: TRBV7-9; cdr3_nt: TGTGCCAGCAGGGAAGGGGCGGGGCTGGAGACCCAGTACTTC; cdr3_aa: CASREGAGLETQYF
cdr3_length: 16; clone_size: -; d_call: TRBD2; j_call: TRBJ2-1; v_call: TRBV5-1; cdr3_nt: TGCGCCAGCAGCTTGGCTACGGGAGGGAGCTACAATGAGCAGTTCTTC; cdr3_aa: CASSLATGGSYNEQFF
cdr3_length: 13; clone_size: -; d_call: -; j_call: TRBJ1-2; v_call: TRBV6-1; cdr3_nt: TGTGCCAGCAGTGAAGCAGGGGACTATGGCTACACCTTC; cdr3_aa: CASSEAGDYGYTF
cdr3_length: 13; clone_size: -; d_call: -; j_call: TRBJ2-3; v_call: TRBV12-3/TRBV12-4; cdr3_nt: TGTGCCAGCAGCTCACTTAGCACAGATACGCAGTATTTT; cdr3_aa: CASSSLSTDTQYF
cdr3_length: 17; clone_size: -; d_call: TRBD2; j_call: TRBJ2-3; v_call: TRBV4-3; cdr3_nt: TGCGCCAGCAGCCAAGGACCGGGACTAGGAACCACAGATACGCAGTATTTT; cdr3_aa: CASSQGPGLGTTDTQYF
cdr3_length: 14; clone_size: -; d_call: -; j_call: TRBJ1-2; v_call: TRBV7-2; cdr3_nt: TGTGCCAGCAGCTTCAGCGGGGCTAACTATGGCTACACCTTC; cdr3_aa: CASSFSGANYGYTF
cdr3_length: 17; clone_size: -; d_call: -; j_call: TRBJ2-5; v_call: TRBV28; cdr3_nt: TGTGCCAGCAGTTTACTCTTCCCAGACGGAGGACAAGAGACCCAGTACTTC; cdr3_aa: CASSLLFPDGGQETQYF